This TCR beta chain was observed in a study of spatial heterogeneity in lung cancer. About the research overall: Detected beta-chain sequences consistently exceeded alpha-chain sequences.

Germline CDR1 is MGHRA and CDR2 is YSYEKL. With 1 base clipped from V and 1 base from J, the junction kept 8 bases outside the gene matches. The CDR3 runs to 17 residues. This clonotype has only a few counts. Antigen: not known. General study findings and limits: Circulating ubiquitous expanded tumor TCRs were observed more frequently at resection than at follow-up.

Indicated time point: sample taken at primary tumor resection. Sequencing of whole RNA from tumor, nontumor lung or frozen PBMC involved no sorting. The donors comprised some 70 untreated early-stage non-small cell lung cancer patients. The library protocol tagged each TCR cDNA with a unique molecular identifier. A single record per CDR3 protein comes from TCRdb applying MiXCR to the 5' RACE reads. The table has tens of thousands of distinct CDR3 sequences, 10% to 15% seen once. V is TRBV4-1 and J is TRBJ1-2; TRBD1 agrees at 8 bases. The clonotype originates from a male donor with early-stage non-small cell lung cancer. The sample consisted of PBMCs, taken at surgery. CDR3 region: CASSQGGWDRSNYGYTF. Here the CDR3 DNA reads TGCGCCAGCAGCCAAGGCGGGTGGGACAGGAGTAACTATGGCTACACCTTC.